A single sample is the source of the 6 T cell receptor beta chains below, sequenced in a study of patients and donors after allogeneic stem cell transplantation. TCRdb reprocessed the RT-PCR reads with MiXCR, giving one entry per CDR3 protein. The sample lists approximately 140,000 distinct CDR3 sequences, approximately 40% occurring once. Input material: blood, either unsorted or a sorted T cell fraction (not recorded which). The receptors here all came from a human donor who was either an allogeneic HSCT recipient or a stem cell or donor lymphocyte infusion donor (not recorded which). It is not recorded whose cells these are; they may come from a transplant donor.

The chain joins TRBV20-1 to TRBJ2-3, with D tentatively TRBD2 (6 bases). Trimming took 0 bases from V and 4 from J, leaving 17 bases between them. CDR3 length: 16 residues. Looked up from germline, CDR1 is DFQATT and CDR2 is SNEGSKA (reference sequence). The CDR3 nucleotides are TGCAGTGCTAGAGATGCCTGGGGGGACCGCCCAGATACGCAGTATTTT. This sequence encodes CSARDAWGDRPDTQYF.

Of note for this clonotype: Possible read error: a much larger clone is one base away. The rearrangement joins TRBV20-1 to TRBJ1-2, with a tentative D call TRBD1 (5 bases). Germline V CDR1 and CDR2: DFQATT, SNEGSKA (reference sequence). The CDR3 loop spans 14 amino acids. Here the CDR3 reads CSASRDAGGYDYTF. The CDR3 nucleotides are TGCAGTGCTAGCCGGGACGCAGGCGGCTATGACTACACCTTC.

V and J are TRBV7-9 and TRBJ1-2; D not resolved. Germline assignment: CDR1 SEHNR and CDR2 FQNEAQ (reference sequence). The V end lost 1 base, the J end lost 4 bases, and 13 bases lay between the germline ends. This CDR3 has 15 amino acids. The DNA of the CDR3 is TGTGCCAGCAGCTTAGTTCCAGGCGACGTCTATGGCTACACCTTC. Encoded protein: CASSLVPGDVYGYTF.

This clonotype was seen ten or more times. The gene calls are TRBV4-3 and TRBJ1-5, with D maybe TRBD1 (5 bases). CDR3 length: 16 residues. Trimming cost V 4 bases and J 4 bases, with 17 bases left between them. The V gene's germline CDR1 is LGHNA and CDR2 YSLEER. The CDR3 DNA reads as TGCGCCAGCAGCCGCAGTAGGTGGGGCGCGAATCAGCCCCAGCATTTT. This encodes CASSRSRWGANQPQHF.

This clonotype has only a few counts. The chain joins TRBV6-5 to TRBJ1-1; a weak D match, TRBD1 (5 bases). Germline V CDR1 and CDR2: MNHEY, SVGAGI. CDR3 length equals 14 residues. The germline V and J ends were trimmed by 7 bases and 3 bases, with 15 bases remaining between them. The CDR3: CASTLGQGYTEAFF. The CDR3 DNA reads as TGTGCCAGCACCCTAGGGCAGGGATACACTGAAGCTTTCTTT.

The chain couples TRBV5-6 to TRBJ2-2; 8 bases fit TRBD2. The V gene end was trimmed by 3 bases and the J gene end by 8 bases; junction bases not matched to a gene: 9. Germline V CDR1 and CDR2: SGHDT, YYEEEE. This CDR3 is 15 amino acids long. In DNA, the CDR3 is TGTGCCAGCAGCTACATAGCGGGGACGAGTGGGGAGCTGTTTTTT. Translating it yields CASSYIAGTSGELFF.